This T cell receptor (beta chain) was captured in a study of T-cell reconstitution after alpha-beta-depleted transplantation in children. Whole-study findings and limits: Some patients showed high day-60 TCRbeta diversity, which derived from surviving recipient T cells and thymic progenitors. The study reportedly traced alpha-beta T cells about two months after transplant to several hundred expanded graft clones. Hyperexpanded clones declined; after one year, newly produced T cells mostly supplied diversity.

During its preparation, the TCRbeta library received unique molecular identifiers. TCRdb independently ran MiXCR on the PCR reads; one entry per CDR3 protein. The data contain roughly 100,000 distinct CDR3 sequences, over 6% of them singletons. The CDR3 extends over 12 amino acids. Germline values: CDR1 SGHTA, CDR2 FQGNSA. V was cut by 2 bases and J by 7 bases, with 8 bases left in between. This clonotype showed up just a few times. What it binds is not known. The origin of this receptor is a boy aged 2 to 10 with acute lymphoblastic leukemia, due to receive a stem cell transplant. The source material was PBMCs, sampled before TCRalphabeta/CD19-depleted stem cell transplant. This chain connects TRBV7-2 to TRBJ1-1, with D tentatively TRBD1 (5 bases). CDR3 sequence: CASSLSGIEAFF. CDR3 DNA: TGTGCCAGCAGCTTATCAGGGATTGAAGCTTTCTTT.